A single T cell receptor (beta chain) is shown here with its context. The antigen this receptor binds is unknown. Qualities for individual bases were not recorded, and no much larger clone is one base off. The germline V end is reduced by 0 bases and the J end by 4 bases; junction bases left unmatched: 4. Measured from the cysteine to the phenylalanine, the CDR3 is 16 residues long. Kept here is only the CDR3 DNA, which spans 48 bases and is read in frame from base 1. According to the germline V gene, CDR1 reads LGHNA and CDR2 reads YSLEER. The sample originates from a study of blood T cell repertoires in COVID-19 (dated by TCRdb to the early 2020s). Broadly, across the study: The collaborator samples originated in the United States, Italy and Spain and spanned the acute and convalescent phases of COVID-19. The prospective study material was composed of cDNA or gDNA derived from T cells, B-cell-depleted T cells, or PBMCs. Deeply sampled blood TCRbeta repertoires from subjects exposed to, actively infected with, or recovered from COVID-19 were included in the dataset. A freely available public database, intended as a resource for researchers studying the immune response to SARS-CoV-2, is where the repertoires were released. Samples came from the ongoing ImmuneRACE study (first 160 participants) plus 1,254 subjects from 6 global collaborators. A de-identified subject ID, COVID-19 status, age in years and sex were almost always included in the sample metadata. HLA class I and class II types, where available, came from metadata supplied by the sample provider rather than from assay-based typing. Results and caveats for the whole study, not just this receptor: How much clinical and demographic metadata was included differed by source and by participant, and the metadata was provided uncurated.

The immunoSEQ Assay, a bias-controlled multiplex PCR, was used to amplify TCRbeta CDR3 regions from genomic DNA. Regarding the original processing steps: The number of nucleated cells in each sample was estimated from the amplification of reference gene primers within the assay. To quantify the absolute abundance of each unique TCRbeta CDR3 rearrangement, sequence reads were collapsed and filtered. For each sample, productive Simpson clonality was calculated by taking the square root of Simpson's diversity index across productive rearrangements. Imported from immuneACCESS, the table was reduced by TCRdb to in-frame sequences with V and J called. These copies leave out some clones; in studies compared against another copy, an unresolved V gene accounts for under half, and the cause of the remainder is not known. The DNA was the basis for D and trimming; V, J and clone size are from that table. This sample holds fewer than 300,000 clones; 75% to 95% were observed only once. The ten largest clonotypes hold 0.9% to 1.2% of the sample.

Participants in the prospective study were aged about 18 to 95 years, lived in over 20 United States geographic areas, and enrolled through a virtual design. Cohort assignment in the prospective study relied on participant-reported clinical history from a screening survey and a study questionnaire. Recovered participants in ImmuneRACE Cohort 3 were defined as having two consecutive negative NP/OP PCR tests, clearance from a healthcare professional, or resolution of symptoms. In the prospective study, whole blood, serum and a nasopharyngeal or oropharyngeal swab were collected from each participant by mobile phlebotomists. Over a roughly 2-month period, participants in the prospective study had the option of providing additional blood draws and questionnaires. Blood samples from the prospective study were shipped frozen or at room temperature prior to DNA extraction.

This sequence uses TRBV4-3 and TRBJ1-5, and TRBD1 aligns with 9 junction nucleotides. This clonotype was sampled from a woman aged 30 to 39 who had recovered from COVID-19. The sequenced sample was PBMCs or T cells enriched from blood (not recorded which). The sequenced DNA: TGCGCCAGCAGCCAAGATCTGGACAGGGGTAATCAGCCCCAGCATTTT. This encodes CASSQDLDRGNQPQHF.